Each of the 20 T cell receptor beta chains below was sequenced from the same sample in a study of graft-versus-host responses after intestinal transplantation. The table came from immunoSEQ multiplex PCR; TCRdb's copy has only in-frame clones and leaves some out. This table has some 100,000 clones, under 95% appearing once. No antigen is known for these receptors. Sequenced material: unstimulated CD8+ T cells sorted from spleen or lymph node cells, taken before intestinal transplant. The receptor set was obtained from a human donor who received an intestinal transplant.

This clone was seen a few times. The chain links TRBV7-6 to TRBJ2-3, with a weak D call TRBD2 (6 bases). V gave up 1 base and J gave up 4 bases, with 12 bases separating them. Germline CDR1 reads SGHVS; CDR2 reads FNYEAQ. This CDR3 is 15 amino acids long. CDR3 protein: CASSLVREQADTQYF. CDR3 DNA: TGTGCCAGCAGCTTAGTCCGGGAGCAGGCAGATACGCAGTATTTT.

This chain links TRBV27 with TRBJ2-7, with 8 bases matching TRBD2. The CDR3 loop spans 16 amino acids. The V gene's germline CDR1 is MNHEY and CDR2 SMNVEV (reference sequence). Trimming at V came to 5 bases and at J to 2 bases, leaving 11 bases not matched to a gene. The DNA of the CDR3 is TGTGCCAGCAGTCCCGACTCGGGACTAGTTACCTACGAGCAGTACTTC. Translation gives CASSPDSGLVTYEQYF.

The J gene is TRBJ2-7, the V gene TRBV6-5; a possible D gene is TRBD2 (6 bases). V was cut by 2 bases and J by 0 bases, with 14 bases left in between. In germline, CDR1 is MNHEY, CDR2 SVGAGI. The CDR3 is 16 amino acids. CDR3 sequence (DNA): TGTGCCAGCAGTTACGGCGTAGTGCGGGGCTCCTACGAGCAGTACTTC. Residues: CASSYGVVRGSYEQYF.

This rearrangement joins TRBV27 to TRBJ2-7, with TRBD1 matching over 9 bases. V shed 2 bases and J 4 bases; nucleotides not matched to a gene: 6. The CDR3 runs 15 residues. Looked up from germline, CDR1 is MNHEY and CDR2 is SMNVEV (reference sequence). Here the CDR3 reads CASSLGGQGSYEQYF. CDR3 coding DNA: TGTGCCAGCAGTTTAGGGGGACAGGGATCGTACGAGCAGTACTTC.

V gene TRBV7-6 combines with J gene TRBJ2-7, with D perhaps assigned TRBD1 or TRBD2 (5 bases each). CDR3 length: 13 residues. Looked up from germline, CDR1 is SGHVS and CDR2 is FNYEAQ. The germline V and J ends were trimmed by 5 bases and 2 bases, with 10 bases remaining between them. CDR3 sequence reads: CASSDSGAYEQYF. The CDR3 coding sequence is TGTGCCAGCAGCGACAGCGGAGCCTACGAGCAGTACTTC.

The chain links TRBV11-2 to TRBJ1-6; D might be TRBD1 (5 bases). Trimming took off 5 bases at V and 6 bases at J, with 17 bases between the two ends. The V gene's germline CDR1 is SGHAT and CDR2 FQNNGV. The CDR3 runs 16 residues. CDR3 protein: CASSPLWRGGNSPLHF. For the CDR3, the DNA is TGTGCCAGCAGCCCTCTTTGGAGGGGAGGTAATTCACCCCTCCACTTT.

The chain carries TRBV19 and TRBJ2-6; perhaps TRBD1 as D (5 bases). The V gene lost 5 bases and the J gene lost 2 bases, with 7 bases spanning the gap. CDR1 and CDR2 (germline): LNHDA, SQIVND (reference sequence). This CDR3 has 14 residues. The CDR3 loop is CASSLRAGANVLTF. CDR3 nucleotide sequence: TGTGCCAGTAGTCTCAGGGCTGGGGCCAACGTCCTGACTTTC. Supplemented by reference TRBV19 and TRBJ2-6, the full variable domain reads DGGITQSPKYLFRKEGQNVTLSCEQNLNHDAMYWYRQDPGQGLRLIYYSQIVNDFQKGDIAEGYSVSREKKESFPLTVTSAQKNPTAFYLCASSLRAGANVLTFGAGSRLTVL.

The CDR3 DNA sequence: TGCGCCAGCAGCCAGAACTCGATGGGCCTATCCTCCTACGAGCAGTACTTC. It specifies CASSQNSMGLSSYEQYF. V is TRBV4-1 and J is TRBJ2-7; D is uncertain. The germline gives CDR1 MGHRA, CDR2 YSYEKL. Trimming shortened V by 3 bases and J by 0 bases, and 18 bases separated the two germline ends. This CDR3 has 17 amino acids.

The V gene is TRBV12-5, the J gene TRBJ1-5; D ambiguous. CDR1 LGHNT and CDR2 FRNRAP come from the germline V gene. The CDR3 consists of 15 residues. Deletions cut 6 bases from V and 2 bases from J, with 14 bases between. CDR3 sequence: CASGSGREGNQPQHF. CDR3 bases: TGTGCTAGTGGATCGGGGAGGGAGGGCAATCAGCCCCAGCATTTT.

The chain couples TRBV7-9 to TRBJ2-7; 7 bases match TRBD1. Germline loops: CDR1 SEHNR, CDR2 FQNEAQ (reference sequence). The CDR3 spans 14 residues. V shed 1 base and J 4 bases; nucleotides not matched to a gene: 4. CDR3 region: CASSLEAGGYEQYF. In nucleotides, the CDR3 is TGTGCCAGCAGCTTAGAGGCAGGGGGATACGAGCAGTACTTC.

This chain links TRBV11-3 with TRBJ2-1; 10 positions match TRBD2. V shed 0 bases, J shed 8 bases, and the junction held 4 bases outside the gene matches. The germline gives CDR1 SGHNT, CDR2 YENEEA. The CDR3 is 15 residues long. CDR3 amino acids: CASSLESSGSYEQFF. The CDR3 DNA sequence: TGTGCCAGCAGCTTAGAATCTAGCGGGAGCTATGAGCAGTTCTTC.

CDR3 sequence: CASSLGENYGYTF. Written as DNA, the CDR3 is TGTGCCAGCAGTTTGGGCGAGAACTATGGCTACACCTTC. V usage is TRBV6-1 and J usage is TRBJ1-2; D ambiguous. Germline V gives CDR1 MNHNS, CDR2 SASEGT. Trimming shortened V by 5 bases and J by 2 bases, and 9 bases separated the two germline ends. The CDR3 sequence is 13 residues long.

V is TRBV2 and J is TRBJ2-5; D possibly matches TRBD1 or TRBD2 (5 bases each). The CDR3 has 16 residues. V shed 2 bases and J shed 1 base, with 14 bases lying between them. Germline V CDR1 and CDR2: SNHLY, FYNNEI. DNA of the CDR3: TGTGCCAGCAGTGAACGGGGCCCGGGGAGCCAAGAGACCCAGTACTTC. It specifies CASSERGPGSQETQYF.

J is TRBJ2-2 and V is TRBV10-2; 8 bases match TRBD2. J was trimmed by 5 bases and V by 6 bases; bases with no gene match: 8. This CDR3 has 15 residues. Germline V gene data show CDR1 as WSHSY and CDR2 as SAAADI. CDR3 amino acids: CASRPGGPDTGELFF. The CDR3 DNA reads TGCGCCAGCAGGCCGGGGGGGCCGGATACCGGGGAGCTGTTTTTT.

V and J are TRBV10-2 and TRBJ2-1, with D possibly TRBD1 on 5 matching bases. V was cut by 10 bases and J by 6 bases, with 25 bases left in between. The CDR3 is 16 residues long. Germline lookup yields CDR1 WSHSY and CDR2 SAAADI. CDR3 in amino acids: CATGRNLPDTPNEQFF. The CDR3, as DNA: TGCGCCACCGGACGAAATTTACCGGACACCCCCAATGAGCAGTTCTTC.

The CDR3 loop reads CASSSSLSGRSSYEQYF. The CDR3 DNA reads TGTGCCAGCAGTTCAAGTCTTAGCGGGAGGTCCTCCTACGAGCAGTACTTC. The chain combines TRBV27 with TRBJ2-7, with 10 nucleotides matching TRBD2. The CDR3 is made up of 17 amino acids. Germline values: CDR1 MNHEY, CDR2 SMNVEV (reference sequence). The J segment lost 0 bases and the V segment lost 4 bases, leaving 9 bases of the junction unmatched.

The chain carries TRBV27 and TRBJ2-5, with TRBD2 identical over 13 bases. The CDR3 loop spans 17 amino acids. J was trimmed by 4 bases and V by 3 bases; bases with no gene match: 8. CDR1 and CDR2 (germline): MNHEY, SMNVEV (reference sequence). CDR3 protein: CASSLVATSGGRETQYF. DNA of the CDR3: TGTGCCAGCAGTTTGGTGGCGACTAGCGGGGGGAGAGAGACCCAGTACTTC.

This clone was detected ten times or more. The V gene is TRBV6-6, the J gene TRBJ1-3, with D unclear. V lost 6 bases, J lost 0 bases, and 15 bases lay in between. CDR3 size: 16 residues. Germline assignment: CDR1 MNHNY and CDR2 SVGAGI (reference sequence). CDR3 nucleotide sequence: TGTGCCAGCAGCCCCTTCGGCGGCTACTCTGGAAACACCATATATTTT. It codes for CASSPFGGYSGNTIYF.

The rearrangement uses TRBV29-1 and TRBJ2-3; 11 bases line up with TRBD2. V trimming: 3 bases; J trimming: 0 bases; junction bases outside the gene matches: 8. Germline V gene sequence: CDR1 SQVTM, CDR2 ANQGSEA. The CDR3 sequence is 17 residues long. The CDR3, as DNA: TGCAGCGTTGACCGTATAGCGGGAGGGCTGAGCACAGATACGCAGTATTTT. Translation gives CSVDRIAGGLSTDTQYF.

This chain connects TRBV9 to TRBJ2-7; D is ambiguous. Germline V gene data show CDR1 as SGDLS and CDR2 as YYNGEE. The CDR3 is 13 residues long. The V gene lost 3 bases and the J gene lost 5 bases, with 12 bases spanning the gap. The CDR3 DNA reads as TGTGCCAGCAGCGATAGTCGTGGGGACGAGCAGTACTTC. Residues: CASSDSRGDEQYF. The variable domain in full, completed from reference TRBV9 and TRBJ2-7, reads DSGVTQTPKHLITATGQRVTLRCSPRSGDLSVYWYQQSLDQGLQFLIQYYNGEERAKGNILERFSAQQFPDLHSELNLSSLELGDSALYFCASSDSRGDEQYFGPGTRLTVT.